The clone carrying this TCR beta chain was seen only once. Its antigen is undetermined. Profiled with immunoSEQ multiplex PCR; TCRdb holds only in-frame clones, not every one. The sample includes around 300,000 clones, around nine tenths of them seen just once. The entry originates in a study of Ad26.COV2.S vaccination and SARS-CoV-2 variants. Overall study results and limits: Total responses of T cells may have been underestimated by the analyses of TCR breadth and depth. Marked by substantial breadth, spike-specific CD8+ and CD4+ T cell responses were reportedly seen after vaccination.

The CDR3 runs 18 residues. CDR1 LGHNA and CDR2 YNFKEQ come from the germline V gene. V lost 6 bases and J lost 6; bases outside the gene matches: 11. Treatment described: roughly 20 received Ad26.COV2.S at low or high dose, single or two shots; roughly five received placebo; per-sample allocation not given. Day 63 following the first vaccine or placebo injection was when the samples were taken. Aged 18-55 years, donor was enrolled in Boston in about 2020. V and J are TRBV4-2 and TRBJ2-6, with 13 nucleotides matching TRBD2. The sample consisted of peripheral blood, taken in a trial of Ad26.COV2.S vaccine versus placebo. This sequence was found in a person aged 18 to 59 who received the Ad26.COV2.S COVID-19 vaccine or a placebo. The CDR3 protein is CASSPTGTSGTVANVLTF. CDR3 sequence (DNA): TGTGCCAGCAGTCCCACCGGGACTAGCGGGACTGTGGCCAACGTCCTGACTTTC.